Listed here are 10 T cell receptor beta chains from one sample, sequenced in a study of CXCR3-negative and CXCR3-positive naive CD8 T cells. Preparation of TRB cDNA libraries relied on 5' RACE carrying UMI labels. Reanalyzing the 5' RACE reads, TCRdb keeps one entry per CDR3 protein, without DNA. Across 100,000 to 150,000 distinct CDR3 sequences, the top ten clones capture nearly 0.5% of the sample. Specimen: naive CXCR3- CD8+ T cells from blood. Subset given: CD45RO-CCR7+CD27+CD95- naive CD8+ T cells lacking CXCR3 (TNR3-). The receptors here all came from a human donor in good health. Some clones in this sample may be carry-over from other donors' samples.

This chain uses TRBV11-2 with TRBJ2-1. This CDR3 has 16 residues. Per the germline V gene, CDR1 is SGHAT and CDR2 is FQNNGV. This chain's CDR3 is CASSLDLFGHYNEQFF.

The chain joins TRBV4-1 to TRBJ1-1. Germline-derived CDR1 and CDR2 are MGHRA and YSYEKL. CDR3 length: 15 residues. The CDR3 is CASSQASWEGTEAFF.

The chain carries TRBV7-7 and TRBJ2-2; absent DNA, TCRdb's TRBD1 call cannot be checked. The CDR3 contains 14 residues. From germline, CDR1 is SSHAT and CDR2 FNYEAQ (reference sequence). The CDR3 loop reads CASSYTGNTGELFF. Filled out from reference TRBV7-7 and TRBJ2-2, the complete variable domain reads GAGVSQSPRYKVTKRGQDVTLRCDPISSHATLYWYQQALGQGPEFLTYFNYEAQPDKSGLPSDRFSAERPEGSISTLTIQRTEQRDSAMYRCASSYTGNTGELFFGEGSRLTVL.

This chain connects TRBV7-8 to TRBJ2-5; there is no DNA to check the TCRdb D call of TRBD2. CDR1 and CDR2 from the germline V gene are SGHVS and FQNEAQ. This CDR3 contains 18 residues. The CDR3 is CASSSTGLAGGWGETQYF.

CDR3 sequence: CASTGKTTDRSKGNTEAFF. The chain couples TRBV28 to TRBJ1-1; TCRdb indicates TRBD1, and absent DNA this call remains unverified. CDR1 is MDHEN and CDR2 is SYDVKM in the germline V gene. The CDR3 is 19 residues long.

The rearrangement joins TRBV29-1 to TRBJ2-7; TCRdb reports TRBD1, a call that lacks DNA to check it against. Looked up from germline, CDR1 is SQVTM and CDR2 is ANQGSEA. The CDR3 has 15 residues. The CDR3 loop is CSVVRQGEVSYEQYF.

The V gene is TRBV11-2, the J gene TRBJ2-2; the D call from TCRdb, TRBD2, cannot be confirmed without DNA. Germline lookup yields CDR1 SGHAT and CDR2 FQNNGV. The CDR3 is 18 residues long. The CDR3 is CASSYFPGLAVNTGELFF.

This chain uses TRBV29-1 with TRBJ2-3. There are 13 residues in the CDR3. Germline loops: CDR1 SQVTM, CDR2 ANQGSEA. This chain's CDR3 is CSVLWQSTDTQYF.

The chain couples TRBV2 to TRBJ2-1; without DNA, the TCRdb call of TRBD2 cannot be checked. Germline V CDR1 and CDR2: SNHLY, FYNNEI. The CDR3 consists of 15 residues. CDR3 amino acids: CASKEGGSSYNEQFF. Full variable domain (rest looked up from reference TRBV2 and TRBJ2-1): EPEVTQTPSHQVTQMGQEVILRCVPISNHLYFYWYRQILGQKVEFLVSFYNNEISEKSEIFDDQFSVERPDGSNFTLKIRSTKLEDSAMYFCASKEGGSSYNEQFFGPGTRLTVL.

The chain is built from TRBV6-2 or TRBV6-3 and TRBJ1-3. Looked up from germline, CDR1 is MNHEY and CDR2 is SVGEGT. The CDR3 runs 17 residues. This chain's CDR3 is CASSYKIGYSSGNTIYF.